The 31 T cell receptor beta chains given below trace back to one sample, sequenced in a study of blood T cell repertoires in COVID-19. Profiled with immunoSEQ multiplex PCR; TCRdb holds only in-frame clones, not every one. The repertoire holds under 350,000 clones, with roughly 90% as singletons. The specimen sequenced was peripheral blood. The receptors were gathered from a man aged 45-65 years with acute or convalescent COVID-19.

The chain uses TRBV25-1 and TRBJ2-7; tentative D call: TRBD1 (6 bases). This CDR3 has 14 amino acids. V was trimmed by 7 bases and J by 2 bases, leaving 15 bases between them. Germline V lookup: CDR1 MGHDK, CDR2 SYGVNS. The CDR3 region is CASTQTGTTYEQYF. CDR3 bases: TGTGCCAGCACTCAGACAGGCACCACCTACGAGCAGTACTTC.

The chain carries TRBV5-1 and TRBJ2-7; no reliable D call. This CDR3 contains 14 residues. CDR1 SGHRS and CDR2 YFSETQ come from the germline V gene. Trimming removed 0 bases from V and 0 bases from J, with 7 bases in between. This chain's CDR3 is CASSLDSGSYEQYF. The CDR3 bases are TGCGCCAGCAGCTTGGATTCGGGCTCCTACGAGCAGTACTTC.

The CDR3 here is CASSTMGQGVFGANVLTF. For the CDR3, the DNA is TGTGCCAGTAGTACGATGGGACAGGGGGTTTTTGGGGCCAACGTCCTGACTTTC. The V call is TRBV19, the J call TRBJ2-6; 11 bases match TRBD1. The trim removed 4 bases at V and 3 bases at J, leaving 8 bases unmatched. This CDR3 contains 18 residues. CDR1 is LNHDA, CDR2 SQIVND, per germline (reference sequence).

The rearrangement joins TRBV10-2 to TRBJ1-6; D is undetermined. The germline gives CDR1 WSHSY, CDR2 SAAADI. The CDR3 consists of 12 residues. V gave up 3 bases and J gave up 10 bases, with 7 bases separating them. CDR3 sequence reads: CASSDNLSPLHF. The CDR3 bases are TGCGCCAGCAGTGATAATCTCTCACCCCTCCACTTT.

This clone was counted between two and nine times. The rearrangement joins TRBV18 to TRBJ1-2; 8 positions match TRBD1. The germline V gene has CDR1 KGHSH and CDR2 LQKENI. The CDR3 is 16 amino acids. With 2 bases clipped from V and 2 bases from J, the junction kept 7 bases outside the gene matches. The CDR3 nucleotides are TGTGCCAGCTCACCAACTAGGGACAGGTCGAACTATGGCTACACCTTC. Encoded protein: CASSPTRDRSNYGYTF. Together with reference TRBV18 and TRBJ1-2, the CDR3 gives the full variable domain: NAGVMQNPRHLVRRRGQEARLRCSPMKGHSHVYWYRQLPEEGLKFMVYLQKENIIDESGMPKERFSAEFPKEGPSILRIQQVVRGDSAAYFCASSPTRDRSNYGYTFGSGTRLTVV.

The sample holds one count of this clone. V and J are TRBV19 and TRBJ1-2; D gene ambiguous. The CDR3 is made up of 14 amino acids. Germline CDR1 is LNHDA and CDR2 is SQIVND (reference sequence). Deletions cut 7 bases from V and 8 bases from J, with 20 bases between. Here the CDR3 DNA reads TGTGCCAGTACCCTTAGAGGGTCCTTGGAAGGCTACACCTTC. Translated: CASTLRGSLEGYTF.

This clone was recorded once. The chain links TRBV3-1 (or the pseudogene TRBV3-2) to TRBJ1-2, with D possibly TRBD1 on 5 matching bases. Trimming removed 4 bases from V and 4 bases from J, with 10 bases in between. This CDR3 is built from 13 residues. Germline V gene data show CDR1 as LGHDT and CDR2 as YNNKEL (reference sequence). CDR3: CASSPTGGYGYTF. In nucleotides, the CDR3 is TGTGCCAGCAGCCCCACGGGGGGCTATGGCTACACCTTC.

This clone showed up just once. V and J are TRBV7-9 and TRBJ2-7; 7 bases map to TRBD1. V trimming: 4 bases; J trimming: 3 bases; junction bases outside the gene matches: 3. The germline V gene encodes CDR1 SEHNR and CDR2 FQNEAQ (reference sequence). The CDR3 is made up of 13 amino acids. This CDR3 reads CASSSGQVYEQYF. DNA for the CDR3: TGTGCCAGCAGCTCAGGACAGGTCTACGAGCAGTACTTC.

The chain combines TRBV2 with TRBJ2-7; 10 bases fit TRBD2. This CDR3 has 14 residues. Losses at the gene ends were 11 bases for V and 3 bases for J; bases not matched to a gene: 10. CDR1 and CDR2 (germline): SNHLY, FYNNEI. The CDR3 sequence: CAPPLAGVNYEQYF. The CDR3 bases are TGTGCCCCCCCTCTAGCGGGGGTGAACTACGAGCAGTACTTC.

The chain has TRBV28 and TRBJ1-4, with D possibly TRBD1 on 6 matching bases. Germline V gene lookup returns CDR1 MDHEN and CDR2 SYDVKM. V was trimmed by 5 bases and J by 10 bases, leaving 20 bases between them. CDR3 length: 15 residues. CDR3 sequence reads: CASSPLGAARGKLFF. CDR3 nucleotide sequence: TGTGCCAGCAGTCCCCTGGGGGCAGCGCGTGGAAAACTGTTTTTT.

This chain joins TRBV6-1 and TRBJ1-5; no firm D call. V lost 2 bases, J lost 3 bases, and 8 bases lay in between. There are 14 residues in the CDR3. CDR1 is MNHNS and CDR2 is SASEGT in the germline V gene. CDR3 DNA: TGTGCCAGCAGTGAATGGGAGAACAATCAGCCCCAGCATTTT. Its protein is CASSEWENNQPQHF.

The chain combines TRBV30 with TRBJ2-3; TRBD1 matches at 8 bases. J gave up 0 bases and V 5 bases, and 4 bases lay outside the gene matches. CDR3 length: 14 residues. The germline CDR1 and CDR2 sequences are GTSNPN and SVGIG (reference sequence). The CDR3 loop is CAWDRGRSTDTQYF. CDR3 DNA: TGTGCCTGGGACAGGGGCCGGAGCACAGATACGCAGTATTTT.

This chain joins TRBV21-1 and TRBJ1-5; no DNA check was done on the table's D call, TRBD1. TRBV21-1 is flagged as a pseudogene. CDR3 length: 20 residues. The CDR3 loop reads CASSKRGPGTGESSNQPQHF. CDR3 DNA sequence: TGTGCCAGCAGCAAACGAGGACCCGGGACAGGGGAGTCAAGCAATCAGCCCCAGCATTTT.

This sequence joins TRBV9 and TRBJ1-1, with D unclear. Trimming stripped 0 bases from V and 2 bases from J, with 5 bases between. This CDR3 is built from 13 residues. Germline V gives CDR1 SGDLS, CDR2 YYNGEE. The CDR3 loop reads CASSVDLNTEAFF. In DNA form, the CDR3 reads TGTGCCAGCAGCGTAGACTTAAACACTGAAGCTTTCTTT.

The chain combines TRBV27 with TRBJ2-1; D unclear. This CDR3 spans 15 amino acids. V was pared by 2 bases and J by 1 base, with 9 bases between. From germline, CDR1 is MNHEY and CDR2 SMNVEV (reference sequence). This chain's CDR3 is CASSLGQLSYNEQFF. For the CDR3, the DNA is TGTGCCAGCAGTTTAGGGCAGCTATCCTACAATGAGCAGTTCTTC.

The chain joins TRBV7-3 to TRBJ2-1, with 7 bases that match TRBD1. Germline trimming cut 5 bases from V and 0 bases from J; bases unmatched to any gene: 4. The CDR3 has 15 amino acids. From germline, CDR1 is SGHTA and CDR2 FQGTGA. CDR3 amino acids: CASSPTGVSYNEQFF. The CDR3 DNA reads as TGTGCCAGCAGCCCTACAGGGGTCTCCTACAATGAGCAGTTCTTC.

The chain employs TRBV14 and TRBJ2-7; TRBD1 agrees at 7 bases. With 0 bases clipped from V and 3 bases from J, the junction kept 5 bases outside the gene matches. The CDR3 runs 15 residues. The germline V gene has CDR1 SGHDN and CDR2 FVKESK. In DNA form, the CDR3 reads TGTGCCAGCAGCCAAGATATCGACAGGGTCTACGAGCAGTACTTC. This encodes CASSQDIDRVYEQYF. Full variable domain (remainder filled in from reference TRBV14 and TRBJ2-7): EAGVTQFPSHSVIEKGQTVTLRCDPISGHDNLYWYRRVMGKEIKFLLHFVKESKQDESGMPNNRFLAERTGGTYSTLKVQPAELEDSGVYFCASSQDIDRVYEQYFGPGTRLTVT.

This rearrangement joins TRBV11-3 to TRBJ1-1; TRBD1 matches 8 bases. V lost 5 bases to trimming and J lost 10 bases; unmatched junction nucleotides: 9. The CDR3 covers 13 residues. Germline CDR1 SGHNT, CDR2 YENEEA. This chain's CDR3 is CASSRGQGVGAFF. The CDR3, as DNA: TGTGCCAGCAGCCGAGGACAGGGAGTAGGAGCTTTCTTT.

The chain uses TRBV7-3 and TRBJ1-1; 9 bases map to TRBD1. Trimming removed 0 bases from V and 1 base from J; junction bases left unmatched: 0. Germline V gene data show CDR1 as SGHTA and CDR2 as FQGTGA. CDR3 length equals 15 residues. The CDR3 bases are TGTGCCAGCAGCTTAACGGGACAGGGGAACACTGAAGCTTTCTTT. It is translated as CASSLTGQGNTEAFF.

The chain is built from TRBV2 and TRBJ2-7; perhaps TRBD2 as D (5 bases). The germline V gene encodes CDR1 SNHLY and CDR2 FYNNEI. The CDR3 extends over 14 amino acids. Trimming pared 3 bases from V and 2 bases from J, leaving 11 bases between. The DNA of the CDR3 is TGTGCCAGCAGTGAGCCGGGGATGGCCTACGAGCAGTACTTC. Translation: CASSEPGMAYEQYF.

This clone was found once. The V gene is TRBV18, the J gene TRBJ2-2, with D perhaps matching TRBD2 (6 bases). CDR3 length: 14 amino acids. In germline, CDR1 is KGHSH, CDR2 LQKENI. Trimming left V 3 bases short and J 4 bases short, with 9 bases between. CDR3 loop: CASSPGLLTGELFF. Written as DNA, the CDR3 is TGTGCCAGCTCACCGGGACTCCTCACCGGGGAGCTGTTTTTT.

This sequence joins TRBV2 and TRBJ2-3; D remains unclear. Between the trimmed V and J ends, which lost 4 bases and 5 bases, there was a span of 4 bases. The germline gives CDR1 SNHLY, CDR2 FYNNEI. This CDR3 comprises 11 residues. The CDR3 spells CASSVRDTQYF. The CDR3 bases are TGTGCCAGCAGTGTGAGAGATACGCAGTATTTT.

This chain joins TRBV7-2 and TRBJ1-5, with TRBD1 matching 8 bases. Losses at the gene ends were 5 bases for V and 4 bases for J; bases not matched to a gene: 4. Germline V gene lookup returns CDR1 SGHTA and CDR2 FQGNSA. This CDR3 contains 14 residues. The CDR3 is CASSARTGNQPQHF. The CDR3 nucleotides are TGTGCCAGCAGCGCACGGACAGGGAATCAGCCCCAGCATTTT. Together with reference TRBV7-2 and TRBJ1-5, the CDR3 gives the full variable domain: GAGVSQSPSNKVTEKGKDVELRCDPISGHTALYWYRQSLGQGLEFLIYFQGNSAPDKSGLPSDRFSAERTGGSVSTLTIQRTQQEDSAVYLCASSARTGNQPQHFGDGTRLSIL.

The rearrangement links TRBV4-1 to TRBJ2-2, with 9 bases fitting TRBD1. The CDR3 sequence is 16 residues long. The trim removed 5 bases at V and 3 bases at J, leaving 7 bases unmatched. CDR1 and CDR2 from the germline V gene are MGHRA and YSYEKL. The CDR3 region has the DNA TGCGCCAGCAGCATTACAGGGGGCTTATACACCGGGGAGCTGTTTTTT. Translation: CASSITGGLYTGELFF.

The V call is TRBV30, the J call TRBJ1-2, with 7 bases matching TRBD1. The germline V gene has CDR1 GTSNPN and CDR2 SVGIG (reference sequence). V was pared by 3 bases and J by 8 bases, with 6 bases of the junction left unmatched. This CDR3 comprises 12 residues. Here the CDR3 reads CAWSGDREGYTF. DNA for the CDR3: TGTGCCTGGAGCGGAGACAGGGAGGGCTACACCTTC.

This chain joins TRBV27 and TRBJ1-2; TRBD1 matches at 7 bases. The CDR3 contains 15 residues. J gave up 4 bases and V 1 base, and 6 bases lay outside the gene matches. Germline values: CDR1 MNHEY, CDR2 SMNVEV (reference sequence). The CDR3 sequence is CASSLFPTGTYGYTF. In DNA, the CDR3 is TGTGCCAGCAGTTTATTTCCGACAGGGACCTATGGCTACACCTTC.

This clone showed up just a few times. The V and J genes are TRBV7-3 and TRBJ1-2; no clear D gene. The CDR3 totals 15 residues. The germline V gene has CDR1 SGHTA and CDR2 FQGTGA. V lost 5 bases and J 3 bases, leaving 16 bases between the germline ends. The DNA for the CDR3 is TGTGCCAGCAGCCCAGCCCCCGGAGGGTACTATGGCTACACCTTC. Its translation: CASSPAPGGYYGYTF.

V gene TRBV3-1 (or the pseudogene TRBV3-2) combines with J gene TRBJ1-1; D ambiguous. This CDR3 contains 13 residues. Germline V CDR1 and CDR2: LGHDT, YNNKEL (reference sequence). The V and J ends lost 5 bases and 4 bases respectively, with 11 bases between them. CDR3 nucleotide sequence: TGTGCCAGCAGCTTTAGGGAGAGCACTGAAGCTTTCTTT. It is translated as CASSFRESTEAFF.

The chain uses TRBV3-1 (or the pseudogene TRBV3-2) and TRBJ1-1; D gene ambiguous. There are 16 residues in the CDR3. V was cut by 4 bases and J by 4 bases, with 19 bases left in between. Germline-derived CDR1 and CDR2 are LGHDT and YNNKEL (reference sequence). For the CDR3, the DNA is TGTGCCAGCAGCCCCCTAATCGGCCCGGCGGGCACTGAAGCTTTCTTT. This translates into CASSPLIGPAGTEAFF.

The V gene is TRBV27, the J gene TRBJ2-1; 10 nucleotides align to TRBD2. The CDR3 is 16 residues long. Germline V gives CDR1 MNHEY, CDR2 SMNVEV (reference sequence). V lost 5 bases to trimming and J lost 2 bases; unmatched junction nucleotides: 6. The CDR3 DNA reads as TGTGCCAGCAGTCCCACAGCGGGGGGGGCCTACAATGAGCAGTTCTTC. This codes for CASSPTAGGAYNEQFF.

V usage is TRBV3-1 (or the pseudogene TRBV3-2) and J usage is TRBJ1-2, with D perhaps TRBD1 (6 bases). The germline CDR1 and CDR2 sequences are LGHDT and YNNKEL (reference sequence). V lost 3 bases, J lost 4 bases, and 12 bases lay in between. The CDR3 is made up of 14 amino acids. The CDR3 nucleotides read TGTGCCAGCAGCCAGCAGGGGCTCCTCTATGGCTACACCTTC. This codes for CASSQQGLLYGYTF.